The 25 T cell receptor beta chains below were found in one sample sequenced in a study of tumor and adjacent non-tumor tissue in lung cancer. Three rounds of nested PCR, following a modified ARM-PCR protocol, produced the TCRbeta library. TCRdb processed the multiplex PCR reads anew with MiXCR; each CDR3 protein has one entry. The table includes about 79,000 distinct CDR3 sequences, roughly 72% detected once. This sample's RNA came from whole unsorted tissue. Sequenced sample: lung tumor tissue. These receptors were taken from a woman aged 35 to 49 with non-small cell lung cancer.

This clonotype was seen ten or more times. The rearrangement joins TRBV29-1 to TRBJ2-1, with TRBD2 identical over 8 bases. The germline CDR1 and CDR2 sequences are SQVTM and ANQGSEA. This CDR3 contains 17 residues. With V trimmed by 1 base and J by 5 bases, 13 bases remained unmatched. CDR3 residues: CSVEVGPTSGFHNEQFF. CDR3 DNA sequence: TGCAGCGTTGAAGTCGGCCCAACTAGCGGATTCCACAATGAGCAGTTCTTC.

To note about this clonotype: The junction does not match germline at one end; this may be a read error. The CDR3 DNA sequence: TGTACCAGCAACTTAGACTACGAGACAGGAACCGAAGAACTGTTTTTT. This gives the protein CTSNLDYETGTEELFF. The chain recombines TRBV11-1 with TRBJ1-4; the D gene is possibly TRBD1 (6 bases). The germline CDR1 and CDR2 sequences are SGHAT and FQDESV (reference sequence). The CDR3 is 16 amino acids. Using reference TRBV11-1 and TRBJ1-4 for the parts outside the CDR3, the full variable domain is EAEVAQSPRYKITEKSQAVAFWCDPISGHATLYWYRQILGQGPELLVQFQDESVVDDSQLPKDRFSAERLKGVDSTLKIQPAELGDSAMYLCTSNLDYETGTEELFFGSGTQLSVL.

The chain combines TRBV6-1 with TRBJ2-3; D is perhaps TRBD2 (6 bases). The V gene's germline CDR1 is MNHNS and CDR2 SASEGT. There are 16 residues in the CDR3. V was shortened by 1 base and J by 3 bases, with 14 bases between the two germline ends. The CDR3 DNA follows: TGTGCCAGCAGTGAAGGCCCCGGAGGGACTACAGATACGCAGTATTTT. This translates into CASSEGPGGTTDTQYF.

The CDR3 sequence is CASSYRTPACTTNEKLFF. DNA for the CDR3: TGTGCCAGCAGTTACAGGACCCCCGCATGTACAACTAATGAAAAACTGTTTTTT. The chain uses TRBV7-6 and TRBJ1-4; D may be TRBD1 (5 bases). CDR3 size: 18 residues. V dropped 6 bases and J dropped 0 bases, with 20 bases sitting between them. In germline, CDR1 is SGHVS, CDR2 FNYEAQ.

The chain uses TRBV27 and TRBJ2-7; 14 nucleotides line up with TRBD2. The CDR3 totals 17 residues. V lost 3 bases and J lost 5; bases outside the gene matches: 9. Germline loops: CDR1 MNHEY, CDR2 SMNVEV (reference sequence). The DNA of the CDR3 is TGTGCCAGCAGTTTCACGACTAGCGGGAGGGCACCCCACGAGCAGTACTTC. It yields the protein CASSFTTSGRAPHEQYF.

Comment on this clonotype: A much larger clone sits a single nucleotide away, making a read error possible. The rearrangement links TRBV5-1 to TRBJ2-1; D tentatively fits TRBD1 or TRBD2 (5 bases each). Germline CDR1 reads SGHRS; CDR2 reads YFSETQ. This CDR3 is 17 amino acids long. CDR3 in amino acids: CASSREIGTRSYNEHFF. For the CDR3, the DNA is TGCGCCAGCAGCAGGGAAATCGGGACCCGCTCCTACAATGAGCACTTCTTC.

Note on this clonotype: It is likely a read error, because the conserved phenylalanine at the end of the CDR3 is missing. This rearrangement joins TRBV11-2 to TRBJ2-7; maybe TRBD1 (6 bases). V dropped 6 bases and J dropped 4 bases, with 19 bases sitting between them. Germline V gene data show CDR1 as SGHAT and CDR2 as FQNNGV. The CDR3 consists of 15 residues. In DNA, the CDR3 is TGTGCCAGCAGTCAACAAGGGGGTATCGAGTACGAGCAGTACTTA. Translating it yields CASSQQGGIEYEQYL.

This clonotype appeared a few times. One junction end does not reproduce the germline sequence, and a read error may be involved. V usage is TRBV11-2 and J usage is TRBJ1-3; no reliable D call. The germline V gene encodes CDR1 SGHAT and CDR2 FQNNGV. The CDR3 consists of 13 residues. The CDR3 protein is CVNSRASGNTIYF. The CDR3 bases are TGTGTCAACAGCCGAGCCTCTGGAAACACTATATATTTT.

A note on this clonotype: The junction differs from germline at one of its ends, possibly a read error. The chain couples TRBV4-2 to TRBJ2-5; D is undetermined. Germline lookup yields CDR1 LGHNA and CDR2 YNFKEQ. The CDR3 consists of 14 residues. CDR3 residues: CTSSQEGISPTQYF. The CDR3 DNA reads as TGTACCAGCAGCCAAGAAGGGATAAGCCCGACCCAGTACTTC.

Worth noting for this clonotype: A clone one base away is much larger, so this may be a read error. CDR3 sequence (DNA): TGTGCCATCCTAACTAGCGGGAGTACGGAAGAGCAGTACTTC. Residues: CAILTSGSTEEQYF. This chain joins TRBV10-3 and TRBJ2-7; 11 bases map to TRBD2. V lost 8 bases to trimming and J lost 7 bases; unmatched junction nucleotides: 10. Per the germline V gene, CDR1 is ENHRY and CDR2 is SYGVKD. The CDR3 covers 14 residues.

In the case of this clonotype: Lacking the conserved final phenylalanine or tryptophan, this CDR3 likely reflects a read error. This chain links TRBV29-1 with TRBJ2-7; 9 bases fit TRBD2. J gave up 5 bases and V 6 bases, and 11 bases lay outside the gene matches. Germline V gives CDR1 SQVTM, CDR2 ANQGSEA. CDR3 length: 14 residues. The CDR3 nucleotides are TGCAGCGTCGAGGATGGGACTAGCCCCCACGAGCAGTACTCC. Protein: CSVEDGTSPHEQYS.

Turning to this clonotype: This clone may be a read error of a much larger clone one base away. The CDR3 spells CASIGLAGHTPYF. As DNA, the CDR3 is TGTGCCAGCATCGGACTAGCGGGACATACGCCGTATTTT. The chain uses TRBV28 and TRBJ2-3, with 12 positions matching TRBD2. The CDR3 is made up of 13 amino acids. CDR1 and CDR2 (germline): MDHEN, SYDVKM.

By frequency in the sample, this clonotype is medium-sized. This sequence joins TRBV11-2 and TRBJ2-2; unclear D gene. The CDR3 covers 13 residues. CDR1 is SGHAT and CDR2 is FQNNGV in the germline V gene. V was clipped by 3 bases and J by 0 bases, with 2 bases between them. CDR3 sequence: CASSFSNTGELFF. In DNA form, the CDR3 reads TGTGCCAGCAGCTTTTCGAACACCGGGGAGCTGTTTTTT.

There are many counts of this clonotype. The chain has TRBV6-1 and TRBJ2-1; D gene uncertain. Trimming left V 5 bases short and J 9 bases short, with 14 bases between. Germline V gives CDR1 MNHNS, CDR2 SASEGT. This CDR3 is 13 amino acids long. The CDR3, as DNA: TGTGCCAGCAGTTGGACCGGGTATGGTGAGCAGTTCTTC. Amino acid sequence: CASSWTGYGEQFF.

In the case of this clonotype: Relative to the germline gene, one junction end is altered; a read error may explain this. The chain has TRBV6-5 and TRBJ2-3; 7 bases are shared with TRBD2. This CDR3 is built from 15 residues. Germline-derived CDR1 and CDR2 are MNHEY and SVGAGI. The CDR3 nucleotides read TGTACCAGCAGTACTAGCGCCTCCTCCCTAGGGCACCTGTATTTT. Translating it yields CTSSTSASSLGHLYF.

Concerning this clonotype itself: The junction differs from germline at one of its ends, possibly a read error. This chain uses TRBV10-2 with TRBJ2-5; tentatively, D is TRBD2 (6 bases). The germline gives CDR1 WSHSY, CDR2 SAAADI. The CDR3 loop spans 17 amino acids. CDR3 DNA sequence: TGCGCCAGCAGGTCTGGGGTTCGACACGGGAGTCCAGAGACCCAGTATTTC. It translates to CASRSGVRHGSPETQYF.

This clonotype was seen repeatedly, ten times or more. The junction departs from the called germline gene at one end, perhaps through a read error. The chain employs TRBV14 and TRBJ2-1, with D hard to call. The CDR3 has 12 amino acids. The germline CDR1 and CDR2 sequences are SGHDN and FVKESK. The CDR3 DNA follows: TGTGCCAGCAACCAACTTGACAATGAGCAGTTCTTC. Translation: CASNQLDNEQFF. Using reference TRBV14 and TRBJ2-1 for the parts outside the CDR3, the full variable domain is EAGVTQFPSHSVIEKGQTVTLRCDPISGHDNLYWYRRVMGKEIKFLLHFVKESKQDESGMPNNRFLAERTGGTYSTLKVQPAELEDSGVYFCASNQLDNEQFFGPGTRLTVL.

Concerning this clonotype: Compared with germline, one end of the junction differs, possibly owing to a read error. The chain links TRBV11-2 to TRBJ2-5; 7 nucleotides agree with TRBD2. The length of the CDR3 is 18 residues. The V gene's germline CDR1 is SGHAT and CDR2 FQNNGV. CDR3 amino acids: CASSLVRHGLGPQEAQYF. The CDR3 nucleotides read TGTGCCAGCAGCTTAGTTAGGCATGGACTAGGACCGCAAGAGGCCCAGTACTTC.

To note about this clonotype: Lacking the conserved final phenylalanine or tryptophan, this CDR3 likely reflects a read error. J is TRBJ2-7 and V is TRBV6-2 or TRBV6-3; D possibly corresponds to TRBD2 (7 bases). Trimming left V 6 bases short and J 2 bases short, with 14 bases between. Germline V gives CDR1 MNHEY, CDR2 SVGEGT. This CDR3 region has 14 residues. CDR3 loop: CASRYAGATYEQYL. DNA for the CDR3: TGTGCCAGCAGATACGCGGGGGCCACCTACGAGCAGTACTTA.

Worth noting for this clonotype: The junction departs from the called germline gene at one end, perhaps through a read error. CDR3 amino acids: CTSSLERTEGSEQYF. The CDR3, as DNA: TGTACCAGCAGCTTAGAACGAACTGAGGGTTCCGAGCAGTACTTC. The chain carries TRBV11-2 and TRBJ2-7; TRBD2 is a possible D gene (5 bases). The CDR3 is 15 residues long. From germline, CDR1 is SGHAT and CDR2 FQNNGV.

This clonotype was picked up many times. The chain links TRBV6-6 to TRBJ2-3; no clear D gene. V dropped 8 bases and J dropped 0 bases, with 9 bases sitting between them. This CDR3 region has 13 residues. Germline CDR1 reads MNHNY; CDR2 reads SVGAGI (reference sequence). In DNA form, the CDR3 reads TGTGCCAGCTTGATATCTAGCACAGATACGCAGTATTTT. It translates to CASLISSTDTQYF.

The chain has TRBV11-2 and TRBJ2-7; tentative D call: TRBD2 (5 bases). The V gene lost 6 bases and the J gene lost 8 bases, with 41 bases spanning the gap. There are 21 residues in the CDR3. Germline values: CDR1 SGHAT, CDR2 FQNNGV. The CDR3 coding sequence is TGTGCCAGCAGTTCCCCAGACTCGGGGTTGGCCTTTGGGCTTGGGCTATACAAGCAGTACTTC. It translates to CASSSPDSGLAFGLGLYKQYF. Combining the CDR3 with reference TRBV11-2 and TRBJ2-7 gives the whole variable domain EAGVAQSPRYKIIEKRQSVAFWCNPISGHATLYWYQQILGQGPKLLIQFQNNGVVDDSQLPKDRFSAERLKGVDSTLKIQPAKLEDSAVYLCASSSPDSGLAFGLGLYKQYFGPGTRLTVT.

The chain is built from TRBV11-2 and TRBJ2-1, with 11 bases aligning to TRBD2. The germline CDR1 and CDR2 sequences are SGHAT and FQNNGV. CDR3 length: 18 residues. Unmatched junction bases numbered 18, after V lost 4 bases and J lost 10 bases. DNA of the CDR3: TGTGCCAGCAGCTCGCGCATTGAAACTAGCGGGGGACTGAGGGAGCAGTTCTTC. It is translated as CASSSRIETSGGLREQFF. Full variable domain (rest looked up from reference TRBV11-2 and TRBJ2-1): EAGVAQSPRYKIIEKRQSVAFWCNPISGHATLYWYQQILGQGPKLLIQFQNNGVVDDSQLPKDRFSAERLKGVDSTLKIQPAKLEDSAVYLCASSSRIETSGGLREQFFGPGTRLTVL.

With regard to this clonotype: The junction does not match germline at one end; this may be a read error. CDR3 in amino acids: CSVRFTNEHFF. CDR3 in DNA: TGCAGCGTCCGTTTTACCAATGAGCACTTCTTC. This chain joins TRBV29-1 and TRBJ2-1, with D unresolved. Germline V lookup: CDR1 SQVTM, CDR2 ANQGSEA. This CDR3 comprises 11 residues.

About this clonotype itself: A read error may produce the germline difference seen at one junction end. CDR3 coding DNA: TGTGCCAACAGTTACGCCGGTAGTAATCAGCCCCAGCATTTT. Translation gives CANSYAGSNQPQHF. The genes are TRBV6-6 and TRBJ1-5; D gene unclear. The V gene's germline CDR1 is MNHNY and CDR2 SVGAGI (reference sequence). This CDR3 contains 14 residues.